This is a list of T cell receptor beta chains from one sample in a study of T cell changes during pregnancy in multiple sclerosis. Profiled with immunoSEQ multiplex PCR; TCRdb holds only in-frame clones, not every one. The sample contains about 48,000 clones, 88% of which appear only once. The starting material was CD4+ T cells from peripheral blood mononuclear cells, obtained in the second trimester of pregnancy. Receptor source: a female donor with multiple sclerosis, enrolled in a pregnancy study. Each CDR3 is given with its conserved first and last residue. Fields, in order: clone size, D gene, V gene, J gene, CDR3 DNA, CDR3 protein. A D gene is named only where the DNA matches it firmly. Rows give clone size only sometimes, using once, few, many, or a class for an expanded clone.

once	TRBD1	TRBV4-3	TRBJ2-7	TGCGCCAGCAGCTTCGGGACAGGGATGTCCTACGAGCAGTACTTC	CASSFGTGMSYEQYF
-	-	TRBV7-2	TRBJ2-3	TGTGCCAGCAGCTTATACGGGAGTAATACAGATACGCAGTATTTT	CASSLYGSNTDTQYF
-	-	TRBV10-2	TRBJ1-5	TGCGCCAGCAGTGAGTCTAGTGGGCAGGGCCATCAGCCCCAGCATTTT	CASSESSGQGHQPQHF
-	-	TRBV6-5	TRBJ2-3	TGTGCCAGCAGTAACCGACAGGTCTCAGATACGCAGTATTTT	CASSNRQVSDTQYF
-	TRBD1	TRBV10-2	TRBJ2-5	TGCGCCAGCAGGGTAGACGGGACAGGAACAGAGACCCAGTACTTC	CASRVDGTGTETQYF
-	-	TRBV5-4	TRBJ1-1	TGTGCCAGCAGCTGGGAGGGGGGGAGCACTGAAGCTTTCTTT	CASSWEGGSTEAFF
few	TRBD1	TRBV5-1	TRBJ1-1	TGCGCCAGCAGCCTAACAGGGGATGGCACTGAAGCTTTCTTT	CASSLTGDGTEAFF
once	TRBD1	TRBV19	TRBJ1-2	TGTGCCAGTAGTCCCGGGACAGATACGCGGGGCTACACCTTC	CASSPGTDTRGYTF
-	-	TRBV6-4	TRBJ2-1	TGTGCCAGCGCCCGGGACAAGTTGTACAATGAGCAGTTCTTC	CASARDKLYNEQFF
-	-	TRBV7-2	TRBJ2-1	TGTGCCAGCAGCCCGACTCTTGAGCAGTTCTTC	CASSPTLEQFF
-	-	TRBV5-1	TRBJ1-4	TGCGCCAGCAGCCCCACGCAGGGAGGGGTTGGAAAACTGTTTTTT	CASSPTQGGVGKLFF
-	TRBD2	TRBV7-2	TRBJ2-3	TGTGCCAGCAGTTTTAAGCGGGACCGAGGGGATACGCAGTATTTT	CASSFKRDRGDTQYF
-	TRBD1	TRBV5-6	TRBJ2-7	TGTGCCAGCAGCTCTCATTTTGGGACAGGGGGCGGCGAGCAGTACTTC	CASSSHFGTGGGEQYF
once	-	TRBV29-1	TRBJ2-5	TGCAGCGTTTCGAATTTTGTAAATTTACTAGAGACCCAGTACTTC	CSVSNFVNLLETQYF
-	-	TRBV10-1	TRBJ1-1	TGCGCCAGCAGGAGACGACAGATTGAAGCTTTCTTT	CASRRRQIEAFF
once	-	TRBV7-3	TRBJ2-3	TGTGCCAGCAGCCCAGTTGAAGATACGCAGTATTTT	CASSPVEDTQYF
-	TRBD1	TRBV4-3	TRBJ2-1	TGCGCCAGCAGCCCCGGGACAGGGGGCATGTATGAGCAGTTCTTC	CASSPGTGGMYEQFF
-	TRBD1	TRBV6-6	TRBJ1-1	TGTGCCAGCAGAACAGGGGACACTGAAGCTTTCTTT	CASRTGDTEAFF
-	TRBD1	TRBV29-1	TRBJ2-3	TGCAGCGTTGCGACAGGGGCAAGCACAGATACGCAGTATTTT	CSVATGASTDTQYF
-	TRBD1	TRBV5-1	TRBJ1-4	TGCGCCAGCAGCTCGGGGTCCGACAGGGGGGGAAATGAAAAACTGTTTTTT	CASSSGSDRGGNEKLFF
-	-	TRBV2	TRBJ1-4	TGTGCCAGCCTTAGTCGCCCAACTAATGAAAAACTGTTTTTT	CASLSRPTNEKLFF
-	-	TRBV5-4	TRBJ1-1	TGTGCCAGCAGCACGACTGGGGGCGCACAAGCTTTCTTT	CASSTTGGAQAFF
-	TRBD2	TRBV7-9	TRBJ2-4	TGTGCCAGCAGCCCCCATAGCGGGAGTGTGGACATTCAGTACTTC	CASSPHSGSVDIQYF
-	TRBD1	TRBV4-3	TRBJ2-3	TGCGCCAGCAGCCAAAGCTGGAGACAGGGGGATACGCAGTATTTT	CASSQSWRQGDTQYF
-	-	TRBV5-1	TRBJ2-5	TGCGCCAGCAGCCCCACAGAGTACCAAGAGACCCAGTACTTC	CASSPTEYQETQYF
-	-	TRBV7-9	TRBJ2-1	TGTGCCGTTGAGACTACCTCCTACAATGAGCAGTTCTTC	CAVETTSYNEQFF
once	TRBD1	TRBV28	TRBJ1-1	TGTGCCAGCAGTTTATCTTACAGGGGATGGACTGAAGCTTTCTTT	CASSLSYRGWTEAFF
-	-	TRBV7-2	TRBJ2-1	TGTGCCAGCCTTGTTAGCGGCCTAGCTAATGAGCAGTTCTTC	CASLVSGLANEQFF
-	TRBD1	TRBV4-1	TRBJ2-7	TGCGCCAGCAGCTACCGGGACAGGAGCTCCTACGAGCAGTACTTC	CASSYRDRSSYEQYF
-	-	TRBV7-2	TRBJ2-5	TGTGCCAGCAGCTTAACGGAGGTCCAAGAGACCCAGTACTTC	CASSLTEVQETQYF
-	TRBD1	TRBV11-3	TRBJ1-1	TGTGCCAGCAGCCCGGGACAGGGGGAGATGAACACTGAAGCTTTCTTT	CASSPGQGEMNTEAFF
-	-	TRBV29-1	TRBJ2-1	TGCAGCGTTGAGGGCAGTAGCTCCTACAATGAGCAGTTCTTC	CSVEGSSSYNEQFF
-	-	TRBV11-2	TRBJ2-1	TGTGCCAGCAGCTTAGGGGCGGGTGAGCAGTTCTTC	CASSLGAGEQFF
-	-	TRBV10-3	TRBJ2-3	TGTGCCATCAGACCGGACAACACAGATACGCAGTATTTT	CAIRPDNTDTQYF
-	-	TRBV19	TRBJ1-5	TGTGCCAGTAGTATTTTTTTAGGGGCAGTCAATCAGCCCCAGCATTTT	CASSIFLGAVNQPQHF
-	-	TRBV19	TRBJ2-7	TGTGCCAGTAGTATAGGCCCAGGGAGGTCCTACGAGCAGTACTTC	CASSIGPGRSYEQYF
-	TRBD1	TRBV7-2	TRBJ1-2	TGTGCCAGCAGCTTAGTTTCAGGGGGAAGAGGCTACACCTTC	CASSLVSGGRGYTF
-	-	TRBV28	TRBJ1-2	TGTGCCAGCAGGGCGGCCTCTAACTATGGCTACACCTTC	CASRAASNYGYTF
-	-	TRBV2	TRBJ2-2	TGTGCCAGCAGTGGGCGGAGTAACACCGGGGAGCTGTTTTTT	CASSGRSNTGELFF
-	-	TRBV7-8	TRBJ2-2	TGTGCCAGCATCAAAACGAACACCGGGGAGCTGTTTTTT	CASIKTNTGELFF
-	-	TRBV11-3	TRBJ2-2	TGTGCCAGCAGCTTATCCCCAGGGAACACCGGGGAGCTGTTTTTT	CASSLSPGNTGELFF
-	-	TRBV29-1	TRBJ1-1	TGCAGCGCGGTTATGCGGTTGGGCACTGAAGCTTTCTTT	CSAVMRLGTEAFF
-	TRBD1	TRBV7-2	TRBJ2-2	TGTGCCAGCAGATCCGGGACAGGGTACACCGGGGAGCTGTTTTTT	CASRSGTGYTGELFF
few	-	TRBV29-1	TRBJ2-3	TGCAGCGTTGATACAGGTGTTGGTGCAGATACGCAGTATTTT	CSVDTGVGADTQYF
-	TRBD2	TRBV5-4	TRBJ2-7	TGTGCCAGCAGCACCCCACTAGCGGGGGGCCGGGAGCAGTACTTC	CASSTPLAGGREQYF
-	TRBD1	TRBV2	TRBJ2-3	TGTGCCAGCACCCCGGGACAGGGGCAGACAGATACGCAGTATTTT	CASTPGQGQTDTQYF
-	-	TRBV21-1	TRBJ2-2	TGTGCCAGCAGCAAAGTACAGAACACCGGGGAGCTGTTTTTT	CASSKVQNTGELFF
-	-	TRBV18	TRBJ2-7	TGTGCCAGCTCACCGGGGGCAACGAACTACGAGCAGTACTTC	CASSPGATNYEQYF
-	TRBD1	TRBV7-7	TRBJ2-3	TGTGCCAGCAGCCAGGGACAGGGGGCAGTGGCAGATACGCAGTATTTT	CASSQGQGAVADTQYF
-	TRBD1	TRBV9	TRBJ1-3	TGTGCCAGCAGCAGCGACGGGACAGCTGGAAACACCATATATTTT	CASSSDGTAGNTIYF
-	-	TRBV18	TRBJ2-2	TGTGCCAGCTCACCACCGCGGGTGGGGAACACCGGGGAGCTGTTTTTT	CASSPPRVGNTGELFF
-	TRBD2	TRBV10-3	TRBJ2-1	TGTGCCACCTTCACCCAAGCGGGGGCATACAATGAGCAGTTCTTC	CATFTQAGAYNEQFF
-	-	TRBV5-4	TRBJ1-3	TGTGCCAGCAGCGCGTACAGGGTAGGGACTGGAAACACCATATATTTT	CASSAYRVGTGNTIYF
-	-	TRBV21-1	TRBJ2-7	TGTGCCAGCAGCTTTTACAGGGTGAAGGGCCACGAGCAGTACTTC	CASSFYRVKGHEQYF
-	TRBD2	TRBV5-4	TRBJ2-1	TGTGCCAGCACCCGGCGGTCTAGCGGTCCCCTTTCCTACAATGAGCAGTTCTTC	CASTRRSSGPLSYNEQFF
-	TRBD1	TRBV7-9	TRBJ2-3	TGTGCCAGCAGCTTTACCGGGACAGGCACAGATACGCAGTATTTT	CASSFTGTGTDTQYF
-	-	TRBV28	TRBJ2-4	TGTGCCAGCAGCCCCCGTCGCAAAAACATTCAGTACTTC	CASSPRRKNIQYF
-	TRBD1	TRBV7-9	TRBJ2-7	TGTGCCAGCAGGTCGGGACAGGGTGACTACGAGCAGTACTTC	CASRSGQGDYEQYF
once	-	TRBV5-1	TRBJ1-2	TGCGCCAGCAGCTTTACCGGGAACTATGGCTACACCTTC	CASSFTGNYGYTF